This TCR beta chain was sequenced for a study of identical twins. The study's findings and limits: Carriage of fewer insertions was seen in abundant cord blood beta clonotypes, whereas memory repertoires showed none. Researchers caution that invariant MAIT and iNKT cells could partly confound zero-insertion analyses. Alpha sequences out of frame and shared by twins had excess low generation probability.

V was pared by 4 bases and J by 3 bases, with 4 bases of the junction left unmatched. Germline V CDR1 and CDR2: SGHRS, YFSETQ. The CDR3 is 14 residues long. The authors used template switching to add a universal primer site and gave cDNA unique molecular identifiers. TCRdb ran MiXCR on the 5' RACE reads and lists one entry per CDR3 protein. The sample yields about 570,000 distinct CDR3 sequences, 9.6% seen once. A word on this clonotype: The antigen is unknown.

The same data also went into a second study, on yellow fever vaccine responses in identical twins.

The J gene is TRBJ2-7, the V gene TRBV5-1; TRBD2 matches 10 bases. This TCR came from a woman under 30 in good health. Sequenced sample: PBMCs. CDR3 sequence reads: CASSHTSGDYEQYF. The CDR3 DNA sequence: TGCGCCAGCAGCCACACTAGCGGGGACTACGAGCAGTACTTC.